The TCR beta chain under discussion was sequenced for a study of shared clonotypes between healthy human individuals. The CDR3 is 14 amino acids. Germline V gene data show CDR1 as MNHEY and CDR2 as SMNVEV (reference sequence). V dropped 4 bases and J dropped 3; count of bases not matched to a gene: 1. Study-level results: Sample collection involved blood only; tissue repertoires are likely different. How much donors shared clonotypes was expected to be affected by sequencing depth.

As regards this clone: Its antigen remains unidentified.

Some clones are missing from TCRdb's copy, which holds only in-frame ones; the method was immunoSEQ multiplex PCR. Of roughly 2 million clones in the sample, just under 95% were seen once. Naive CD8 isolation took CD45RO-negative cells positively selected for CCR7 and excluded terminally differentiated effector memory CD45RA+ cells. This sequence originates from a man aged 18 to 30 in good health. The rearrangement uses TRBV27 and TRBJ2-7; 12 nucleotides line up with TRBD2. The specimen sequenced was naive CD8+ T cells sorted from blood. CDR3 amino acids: CASSWTSGVYEQYF. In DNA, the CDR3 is TGTGCCAGCAGTTGGACTAGCGGGGTCTACGAGCAGTACTTC.